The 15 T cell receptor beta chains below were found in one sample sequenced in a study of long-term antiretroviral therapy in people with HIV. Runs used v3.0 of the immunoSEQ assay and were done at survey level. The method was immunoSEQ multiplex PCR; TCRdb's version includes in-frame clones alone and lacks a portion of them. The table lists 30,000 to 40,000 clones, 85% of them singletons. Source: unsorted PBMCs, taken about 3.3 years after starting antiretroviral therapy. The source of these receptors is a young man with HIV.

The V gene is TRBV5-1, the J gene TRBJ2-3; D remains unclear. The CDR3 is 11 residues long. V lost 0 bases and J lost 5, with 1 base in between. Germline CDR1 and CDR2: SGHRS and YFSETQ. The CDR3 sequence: CASSLGDTQYF. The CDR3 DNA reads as TGCGCCAGCAGCTTGGGAGATACGCAGTATTTT.

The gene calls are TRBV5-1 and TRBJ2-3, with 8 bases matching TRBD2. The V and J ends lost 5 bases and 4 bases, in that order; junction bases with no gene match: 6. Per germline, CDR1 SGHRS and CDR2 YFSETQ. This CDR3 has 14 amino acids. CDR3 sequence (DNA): TGCGCCAGCAGAGTCGGGGGGGGGTCAGATACGCAGTATTTT. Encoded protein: CASRVGGGSDTQYF.

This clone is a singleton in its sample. The CDR3 DNA is TGTGCCAGCAGCTTAGAGGGGACAGGGAACACCGGGGAGCTGTTTTTT. Translation gives CASSLEGTGNTGELFF. The chain recombines TRBV7-6 with TRBJ2-2, with 8 bases matching TRBD1. CDR1 is SGHVS and CDR2 is FNYEAQ in the germline V gene. Losses at the gene ends were 1 base for V and 1 base for J; bases not matched to a gene: 2. The CDR3 contains 16 residues.

The chain's CDR3 is CASSLVTGSYNQPQHF. DNA for the CDR3: TGTGCCAGCAGCTTAGTCACAGGGAGTTACAATCAGCCCCAGCATTTT. The chain couples TRBV7-9 to TRBJ1-5; D is perhaps TRBD1 (6 bases). The germline V gene has CDR1 SEHNR and CDR2 FQNEAQ (reference sequence). V lost 1 base and J 3 bases, leaving 13 bases between the germline ends. This CDR3 is 16 amino acids long.

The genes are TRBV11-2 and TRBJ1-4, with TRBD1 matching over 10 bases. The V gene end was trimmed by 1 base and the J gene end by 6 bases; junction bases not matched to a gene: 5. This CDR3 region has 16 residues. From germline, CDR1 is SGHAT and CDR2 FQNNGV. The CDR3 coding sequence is TGTGCCAGCAGCTTAGGGAGAGGGACAGGGGATGAAAAACTGTTTTTT. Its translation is CASSLGRGTGDEKLFF.

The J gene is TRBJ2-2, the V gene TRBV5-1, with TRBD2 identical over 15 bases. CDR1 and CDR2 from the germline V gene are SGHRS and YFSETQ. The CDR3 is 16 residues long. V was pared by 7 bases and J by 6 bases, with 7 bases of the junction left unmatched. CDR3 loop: CASGGLAGGQSGELFF. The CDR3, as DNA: TGCGCCAGCGGAGGACTAGCGGGAGGGCAATCCGGGGAGCTGTTTTTT.

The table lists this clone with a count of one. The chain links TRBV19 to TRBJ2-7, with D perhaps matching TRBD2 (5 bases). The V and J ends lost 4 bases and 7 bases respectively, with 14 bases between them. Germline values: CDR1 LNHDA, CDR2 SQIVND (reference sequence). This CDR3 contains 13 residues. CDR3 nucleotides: TGTGCCAGTAGTAGCGGGTCAGGTGGGGAGCAGTACTTC. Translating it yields CASSSGSGGEQYF.

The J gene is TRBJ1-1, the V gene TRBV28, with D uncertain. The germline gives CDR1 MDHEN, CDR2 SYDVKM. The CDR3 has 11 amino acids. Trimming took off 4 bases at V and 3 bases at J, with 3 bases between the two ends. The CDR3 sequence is CASSSHTEAFF. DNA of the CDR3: TGTGCCAGCAGTTCCCACACTGAAGCTTTCTTT.

The CDR3, as DNA: TGTGCCAGCAGTTTAAGTATTGGCGGCAGGGGGGTTTACGAGCAGTACTTC. Translated, it gives CASSLSIGGRGVYEQYF. V and J are TRBV28 and TRBJ2-7; D might be TRBD1 (7 bases). This CDR3 spans 17 amino acids. Looked up from germline, CDR1 is MDHEN and CDR2 is SYDVKM. V lost 2 bases to trimming and J lost 4 bases, with 21 bases between them.

For the CDR3, the DNA is TGCGCCAGCAGCTTGGGGGTCTACGAGCAGTACTTC. Its protein product is CASSLGVYEQYF. V gene TRBV5-1 combines with J gene TRBJ2-7; no definite D call. Germline V CDR1 and CDR2: SGHRS, YFSETQ. This CDR3 comprises 12 residues. Trimming removed 0 bases from V and 3 bases from J, with 4 bases in between.

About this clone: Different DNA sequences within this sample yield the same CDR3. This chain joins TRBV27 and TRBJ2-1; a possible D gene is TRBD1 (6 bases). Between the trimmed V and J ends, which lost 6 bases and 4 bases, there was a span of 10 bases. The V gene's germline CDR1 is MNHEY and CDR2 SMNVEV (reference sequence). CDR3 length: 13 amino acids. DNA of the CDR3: TGTGCCAGCAGCCTACAGGGTTACAATGAGCAGTTCTTC. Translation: CASSLQGYNEQFF.

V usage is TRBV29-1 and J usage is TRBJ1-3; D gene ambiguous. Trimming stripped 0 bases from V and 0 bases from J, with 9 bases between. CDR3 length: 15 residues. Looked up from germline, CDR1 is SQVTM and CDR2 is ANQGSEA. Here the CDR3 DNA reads TGCAGCGTTGAAGATGATAGGACCTCTGGAAACACCATATATTTT. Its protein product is CSVEDDRTSGNTIYF.

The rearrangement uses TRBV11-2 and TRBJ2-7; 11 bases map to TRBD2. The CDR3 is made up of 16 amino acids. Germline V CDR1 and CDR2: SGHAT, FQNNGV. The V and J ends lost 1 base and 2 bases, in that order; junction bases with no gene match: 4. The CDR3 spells CASSLVSGRDTYEQYF. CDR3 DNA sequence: TGTGCCAGCAGCTTAGTTAGCGGGAGGGATACCTACGAGCAGTACTTC.

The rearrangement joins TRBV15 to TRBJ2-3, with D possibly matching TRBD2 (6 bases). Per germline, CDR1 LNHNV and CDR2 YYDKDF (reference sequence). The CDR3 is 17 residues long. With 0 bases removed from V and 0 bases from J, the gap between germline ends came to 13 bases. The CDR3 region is CATSREAGTASTDTQYF. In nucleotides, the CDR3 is TGTGCCACCAGCAGAGAGGCGGGGACTGCTAGCACAGATACGCAGTATTTT. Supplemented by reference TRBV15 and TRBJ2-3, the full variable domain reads DAMVIQNPRYQVTQFGKPVTLSCSQTLNHNVMYWYQQKSSQAPKLLFHYYDKDFNNEADTPDNFQSRRPNTSFCFLDIRSPGLGDTAMYLCATSREAGTASTDTQYFGPGTRLTVL.

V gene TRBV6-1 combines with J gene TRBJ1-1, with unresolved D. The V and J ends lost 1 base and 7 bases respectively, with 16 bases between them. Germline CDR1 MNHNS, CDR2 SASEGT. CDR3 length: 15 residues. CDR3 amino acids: CASSEDDLPSLEAFF. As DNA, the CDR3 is TGTGCCAGCAGTGAAGACGACCTCCCCAGCCTTGAAGCTTTCTTT.